The 8 T cell receptor beta chains reported below all come from one sample, sequenced in a study of post-analysis software for immune sequencing data. General observations from the study: Five or six TRBV segments were significantly more frequent in patients than in controls. TRBV5-6, TRBV5-1 and TRBV20-1 were among these segments.

The antigens for these receptors are not known. Libraries were made from TCR beta cDNA, and they carried unique molecular identifiers. A single record per CDR3 protein comes from TCRdb applying MiXCR to the PCR reads. The sample includes hundreds of thousands of distinct CDR3 sequences, 55% to 60% seen only once; the top ten take roughly 10%. Sequencing was performed on blood. The receptors come from a girl aged 2 to 9 with multiple sclerosis.

The chain has TRBV7-9 and TRBJ2-5; no clear D. The V end was cut by 6 bases, the J end by 4 bases, with 15 bases between. Germline CDR1 reads SEHNR; CDR2 reads FQNEAQ (reference sequence). The CDR3 consists of 14 residues. The CDR3 DNA reads TGTGCCAGCAGTCTTGGAGTTCCAGGAGAGACCCAGTACTTC. This encodes CASSLGVPGETQYF.

This chain joins TRBV20-1 and TRBJ2-1; a weak D match, TRBD1 (6 bases). The germline V and J ends were trimmed by 6 bases and 5 bases, with 23 bases remaining between them. Germline assignment: CDR1 DFQATT and CDR2 SNEGSKA (reference sequence). This CDR3 has 16 residues. CDR3 sequence: CSAYMGRQGRHNEQFF. As DNA, the CDR3 is TGCAGTGCCTACATGGGGCGGCAGGGGCGTCACAATGAGCAGTTCTTC.

The chain uses TRBV7-2 and TRBJ2-3; 9 bases align to TRBD2. In germline, CDR1 is SGHTA, CDR2 FQGNSA. V trimming: 5 bases; J trimming: 1 base; junction bases outside the gene matches: 10. The CDR3 runs 17 residues. For the CDR3, the DNA is TGTGCCAGCAGCCAACCCCCTGGACTAGCGCGCACAGATACGCAGTATTTT. Amino acids: CASSQPPGLARTDTQYF.

The genes are TRBV5-4 and TRBJ1-2; D not certain. Trimming stripped 2 bases from V and 5 bases from J, with 13 bases between. Germline-derived CDR1 and CDR2 are SGHNT and YYREEE (reference sequence). There are 14 residues in the CDR3. The CDR3 protein is CASSFRDGLYGYTF. CDR3 DNA: TGTGCCAGCAGCTTCCGAGACGGTCTTTATGGCTACACCTTC.

CDR3 sequence: CASSPPNLEETQYF. The DNA for the CDR3 is TGTGCCAGCAGTCCCCCGAATCTGGAAGAGACCCAGTACTTC. The gene calls are TRBV28 and TRBJ2-7; no clear D gene. The J call is doubtful: the DNA matches TRBJ2-5 better. The CDR3 length is 14 residues. Germline V gene sequence: CDR1 MDHEN, CDR2 SYDVKM.

This clonotype was seen a single time. J is TRBJ2-3 and V is TRBV29-1; D not resolved. Germline V lookup: CDR1 SQVTM, CDR2 ANQGSEA. Trimming cost V 5 bases and J 0 bases, with 9 bases left between them. The CDR3 is made up of 13 amino acids. The CDR3 DNA is TGCAGCGTTATGCCCGCTAGCACAGATACGCAGTATTTT. Translation gives CSVMPASTDTQYF.

The chain uses TRBV6-6 and TRBJ2-3, with 7 bases aligning to TRBD2. The V segment lost 1 base and the J segment 7 bases; nucleotides outside the gene matches: 5. The CDR3 loop spans 14 amino acids. Germline V gene lookup returns CDR1 MNHNY and CDR2 SVGAGI (reference sequence). The CDR3 here is CASSYYGGGNTQYF. CDR3 nucleotides: TGTGCCAGCAGTTACTATGGGGGGGGGAATACGCAGTATTTT.

The gene calls are TRBV19 and TRBJ2-5, with 9 bases fitting TRBD2. The CDR3 consists of 15 residues. The germline gives CDR1 LNHDA, CDR2 SQIVND (reference sequence). V lost 3 bases to trimming and J lost 4 bases; unmatched junction nucleotides: 6. The CDR3 DNA follows: TGTGCCAGTAGTATTAGCGGGGGCGTTGGAGAGACCCAGTACTTC. Its protein is CASSISGGVGETQYF.